Listed here is a single T cell receptor (beta chain). What antigen it recognizes has not been identified. The record has no base qualities; no much larger clone is one base away. This entry is derived from a study of control samples from healthy donors and cancer patients (dated by TCRdb to about 2020). Germline trimming amounts to 6 bases on V and 6 bases on J, with 0 as the count of junction bases outside the gene matches. As encoded in the germline V gene, CDR1 is MNHEY while CDR2 is SVGAGI. The CDR3 runs 14 amino acids, cysteine and phenylalanine included. The DNA shown is the 42-base CDR3, in frame from base 1. The library was made by the immunoSEQ multiplex PCR assay. The source is immuneACCESS, and TCRdb retained only in-frame sequences with V and J called. Part of the clones is not carried over; for the studies checked, unresolved V genes explain less than half of this, and the remainder is unexplained. The table for this sample lists 70,000 to 85,000 clones; approximately 80% of them were counted only once. The top ten clones comprise approximately 10% of the sample.

Recombination joined TRBV6-5 with TRBJ2-1; TRBD2 matches 15 bases in the middle. The receptor was derived from a man in his sixties with head and neck cancer. Sequencing used PBMCs. The CDR3 protein sequence reads: CASRGLAGGNEQFF. In nucleotides, the sequence is TGTGCCAGCAGGGGACTAGCGGGAGGCAATGAGCAGTTCTTC.